Included here is one TCR beta chain sequence, with context. The antigen this receptor binds is unknown. Per-base quality was not reported, and no clone a single base away is much larger than it. This sample was taken from a study of Siglec-9 on CD8 T cells in melanoma (dated by TCRdb to about 2019). For the wider study: In this study, researchers looked at how Siglec-9 is expressed on CD8+ T cells and what Siglec-9 does to regulate T cells within the melanoma tumor microenvironment.

The library was built by means of the immunoSEQ multiplex PCR assay. TCRdb re-hosts the immuneACCESS table, in-frame sequences only. Its copies lack some clones; in the studies checked, an unresolved V gene accounts for under half of them, and the cause for the rest is not known. A total of some 37,000 clones appear in this sample, roughly four fifths of them only once. Under 2% of the sample rests with the top ten. General study outcomes and caveats: Siglec-9 was reported to mark and regulate an effector memory CD8+ T-cell subset that appeared to accumulate within melanoma tumors.

For this chain, trimming is 4 bases at the V end and 0 bases at the J end, and the number of junction bases without a gene match is 3. Its CDR3 holds 16 amino acids, cysteine through phenylalanine. Just the 48-base CDR3 DNA is kept, in frame starting at base 1. Reading the germline V gene gives CDR1 SGHVS and CDR2 FNYEAQ. Sequencing input: Siglec-9- CD8+ T cells sorted from blood. In the paper's terms, the cell subset or site label means: CD8 T cells lacking Siglec-9. This TCR came from a human donor in good health. Recombination connected TRBV7-6 to TRBJ2-2, with 9 middle bases fitting TRBD2. The CDR3 region: CASSSSGGPNTGELFF. The DNA is as follows: TGTGCCAGCAGCTCAAGCGGGGGGCCGAACACCGGGGAGCTGTTTTTT.